These 11 T cell receptor beta chains share one sample of origin, sequenced in a study of Graves' ophthalmopathy and Graves' hyperthyroidism. From RNA, the CDR3 regions of TCR beta chains were amplified and sequenced. An opening RT-PCR round employed HTBI primers and preceded a second-round multiplex PCR. Each CDR3 protein gets one entry after TCRdb re-called the multiplex PCR reads with MiXCR. The profile shows under 350,000 distinct CDR3 sequences, 17% of them singletons. The sample taken for sequencing was peripheral blood. These receptors were obtained from an adult man with Graves' ophthalmopathy.

This clonotype occurred many times. The rearrangement links TRBV6-5 to TRBJ2-7; possibly TRBD1 or TRBD2 for D (5 bases each). The CDR3 runs 14 residues. Looked up from germline, CDR1 is MNHEY and CDR2 is SVGAGI. V gave up 4 bases and J gave up 2 bases, with 12 bases separating them. The CDR3 DNA reads as TGTGCCAGCAGTTCACCGGGACCAACCTACGAGCAGTACTTC. Translated: CASSSPGPTYEQYF.

This clonotype was counted many times. For the CDR3, the DNA is TGTGCCAGCAGTCCCACTAGCGGGGCATATACGCAGTATTTT. Residues: CASSPTSGAYTQYF. This chain joins TRBV12-3 or TRBV12-4 and TRBJ2-3; 10 bases fit TRBD2. There are 14 residues in the CDR3. Trimming cost V 5 bases and J 7 bases; bases outside gene matches: 6.

In its sample, this clonotype was seen many times. This chain connects TRBV9 to TRBJ2-5, with D possibly being TRBD1 or TRBD2 (5 bases each). CDR3 length: 15 residues. V lost 1 base and J 3 bases, leaving 13 bases between the germline ends. CDR1 is SGDLS and CDR2 is YYNGEE in the germline V gene. CDR3 coding DNA: TGTGCCAGCAGCGTATCTCCTGGGGGAAAAGAGACCCAGTACTTC. It encodes CASSVSPGGKETQYF.

In its sample, this clonotype was seen many times. This rearrangement joins TRBV19 to TRBJ1-2; possibly TRBD1 for D (6 bases). Per germline, CDR1 LNHDA and CDR2 SQIVND (reference sequence). The CDR3 is made up of 13 amino acids. V was pared by 10 bases and J by 1 base, with 13 bases between. The CDR3 bases are TGTGCCATACGGGAGGACAGTAACTATGGCTACACCTTC. It translates to CAIREDSNYGYTF.

This clonotype occurred many times. J is TRBJ2-7 and V is TRBV6-1, with no clear D. Looked up from germline, CDR1 is MNHNS and CDR2 is SASEGT. The CDR3 is 16 residues long. The V end lost 0 bases, the J end lost 7 bases, and 19 bases lay between the germline ends. The CDR3 spells CASSEALATANGEQYF. Here the CDR3 DNA reads TGTGCCAGCAGTGAAGCGTTGGCCACGGCAAATGGGGAGCAGTACTTC.

This clonotype occurred many times. The CDR3 nucleotides read TGTGCCAGCAGCCCATACACGACAGGGAACACTGAAGCTTTCTTT. It is translated as CASSPYTTGNTEAFF. J is TRBJ1-1 and V is TRBV7-2; a possible D gene is TRBD1 (6 bases). From germline, CDR1 is SGHTA and CDR2 FQGNSA. V lost 5 bases and J lost 1, with 14 bases in between. This CDR3 spans 15 amino acids.

This clonotype has only one observation. One end of the junction varies from germline; a read error may be responsible. The genes are TRBV7-8 and TRBJ2-2; 11 nucleotides match TRBD2. CDR1 is SGHVS and CDR2 is FQNEAQ in the germline V gene. This CDR3 region has 15 residues. The CDR3: CASSLVAGGPRELFF. The CDR3 DNA sequence: TGTGCCAGCAGCTTAGTAGCGGGAGGGCCTCGGGAGCTGTTCTTT.

This clonotype occurred many times. V is TRBV20-1 and J is TRBJ2-5, with 9 bases identical to TRBD2. The germline CDR1 and CDR2 sequences are DFQATT and SNEGSKA (reference sequence). V trimming: 6 bases; J trimming: 3 bases; junction bases outside the gene matches: 11. The length of the CDR3 is 15 residues. CDR3 bases: TGCAGTGCCCGAATACCTCTAGCGGGGAAAGAGACCCAGTACTTC. Its protein product is CSARIPLAGKETQYF.

This clonotype was observed at least ten times. The chain uses TRBV6-2 or TRBV6-3 and TRBJ1-1; D is uncertain. The CDR3 loop spans 14 amino acids. CDR1 and CDR2 from the germline V gene are MNHEY and SVGEGT. V was shortened by 2 bases and J by 0 bases, with 7 bases between the two germline ends. This CDR3 is CASSYGWVNTEAFF. The CDR3 coding sequence is TGTGCCAGCAGTTACGGGTGGGTGAACACTGAAGCTTTCTTT.

This clonotype was seen many times. The chain is built from TRBV6-1 and TRBJ1-1; weak D call: TRBD1 (6 bases). V lost 8 bases and J lost 4, with 17 bases in between. This CDR3 spans 14 amino acids. The germline CDR1 and CDR2 sequences are MNHNS and SASEGT. The CDR3 DNA sequence: TGTGCCAGCCGCGAAACTGAACAGGGCACTGAAGCTTTCTTT. Amino acids: CASRETEQGTEAFF.

This clonotype was counted ten times or more. The chain is built from TRBV24-1 and TRBJ2-6, with D perhaps assigned TRBD1 or TRBD2 (5 bases each). The V gene lost 4 bases and the J gene lost 0 bases, with 15 bases spanning the gap. The V gene's germline CDR1 is KGHDR and CDR2 SFDVKD. This CDR3 region has 18 residues. CDR3 DNA: TGTGCCACCAGTGACAACCCGGGACGGATCTCTGGGGCCAACGTCCTGACTTTC. This sequence encodes CATSDNPGRISGANVLTF.